This T cell receptor (beta chain) was recovered during a study of blood T cell repertoires in COVID-19. Study summary: PBMCs, B-cell-depleted T cells, or T cells were the source of the cDNA or gDNA that made up the material.

Authors' analysis steps: For nucleated cells, counts were estimated from reference gene primer amplification. Only in-frame clones appear in the TCRdb table, and some are missing; sequencing was by immunoSEQ multiplex PCR. The V and J calls and clone size come from that table; D and trimming were worked out from the DNA. The table lists about 420,000 clones, around 90% of them singletons. From germline, CDR1 is SGDLS and CDR2 YYNGEE. The ends were cut back, 0 bases at V and 0 bases at J, with 10 bases in the middle. This CDR3 region has 17 residues. Seattle enrolled patients during active infection and tracked them longitudinally.

The sequence was collected from a man younger than 35 with COVID-19, enrolled during active disease. The sequenced sample was peripheral blood. J is TRBJ1-6 and V is TRBV9; D uncertain. CDR3 nucleotides: TGTGCCAGCAGCGTAGGAACCGGTAGCTCCTATAATTCACCCCTCCACTTT. It translates to CASSVGTGSSYNSPLHF.